This paragraph covers one T cell receptor beta chain sequence. Generated by immunoSEQ multiplex PCR, the TCRdb table keeps only in-frame clones and is missing some. Here the sample spans 950,000 to 1,300,000 clones, under 80% being singletons. The sample originates from a study of shared clonotypes between healthy human individuals. The V end was cut by 1 base, the J end by 4 bases, with 16 bases between. Looked up from germline, CDR1 is GTSNPN and CDR2 is SVGIG (reference sequence). The CDR3 spans 15 residues. This clonotype originated in a man younger than 35 in good health. This chain uses TRBV30 with TRBJ1-2; D remains unclear. Sequencing input: memory CD4+ T cells sorted from blood. The subset: CD45RA-negative fraction. The CDR3, as DNA: TGTGCCTGGAGTGACCCAAGGGCGGGAACCTATGGCTACACCTTC. This encodes CAWSDPRAGTYGYTF. The whole variable domain, filled in from reference TRBV30 and TRBJ1-2, reads SQTIHQWPATLVQPVGSPLSLECTVEGTSNPNLYWYRQAAGRGLQLLFYSVGIGQISSEVPQNLSASRPQDRQFILSSKKLLLSDSGFYLCAWSDPRAGTYGYTFGSGTRLTVV.